A single sample is the source of the 8 T cell receptor beta chains below, sequenced in a study of radiotherapy plus CTLA-4 blockade in lung cancer. Data came from immunoSEQ multiplex PCR; TCRdb stores just in-frame clones and leaves some out. The table has roughly 90,000 clones, around 84% seen once; the top ten hold about 25%. The sequences come from peripheral blood, collected from a patient treated with radiotherapy plus ipilimumab. Receptors were obtained from a human donor with non-small cell lung cancer that progressed on radiotherapy plus ipilimumab.

The genes are TRBV6-5 and TRBJ2-1; D possibly matches TRBD1 or TRBD2 (5 bases each). The CDR3 sequence is 16 residues long. Trimming removed 1 base at V and 3 bases at J, with 13 bases between. Germline loops: CDR1 MNHEY, CDR2 SVGAGI. Written as DNA, the CDR3 is TGTGCCAGCAGTTACTTGGGACCCAGAGACTACAATGAGCAGTTCTTC. Protein product: CASSYLGPRDYNEQFF.

This rearrangement joins TRBV5-6 to TRBJ2-1; no clear D gene. Germline V CDR1 and CDR2: SGHDT, YYEEEE. V dropped 0 bases and J dropped 8 bases, with 6 bases sitting between them. The CDR3 has 12 amino acids. CDR3 bases: TGTGCCAGCAGCTTGGATGGGTATGAGCAGTTCTTC. It is translated as CASSLDGYEQFF.

The gene calls are TRBV27 and TRBJ1-5; 11 positions match TRBD1. The trim removed 3 bases at V and 7 bases at J, leaving 8 bases unmatched. The CDR3 is 16 residues long. Looked up from germline, CDR1 is MNHEY and CDR2 is SMNVEV (reference sequence). The CDR3 sequence: CASSFTGTGGKQPQHF. DNA for the CDR3: TGTGCCAGCAGTTTCACCGGGACAGGGGGGAAACAGCCCCAGCATTTT.

This clone was seen a few times. The chain employs TRBV28 and TRBJ1-2, with D unclear. This CDR3 is 14 amino acids long. From germline, CDR1 is MDHEN and CDR2 SYDVKM. The V gene lost 3 bases and the J gene lost 0 bases, with 8 bases spanning the gap. CDR3 region: CASSFLQANYGYTF. The CDR3, as DNA: TGTGCCAGCAGTTTTCTCCAGGCTAACTATGGCTACACCTTC.

The rearrangement links TRBV2 to TRBJ2-1; possibly TRBD2 for D (6 bases). CDR1 is SNHLY and CDR2 is FYNNEI in the germline V gene. The CDR3 has 15 residues. V dropped 9 bases and J dropped 0 bases, with 15 bases sitting between them. In DNA, the CDR3 is TGTGCCAGGGCCATGCTAGCGCCCTCCTACAATGAGCAGTTCTTC. Amino acids: CARAMLAPSYNEQFF.

The CDR3 loop reads CASSPGTSGRTPEQFF. CDR3 nucleotides: TGTGCCAGCAGCCCCGGGACTAGCGGGAGGACGCCTGAGCAGTTCTTC. The rearrangement links TRBV7-6 to TRBJ2-1; 15 bases align to TRBD2. The V and J ends lost 5 bases and 9 bases, in that order; junction bases with no gene match: 8. This CDR3 has 16 residues. CDR1 SGHVS and CDR2 FNYEAQ come from the germline V gene.

The chain links TRBV9 to TRBJ1-4; possible D gene TRBD1, 5 bases. V dropped 3 bases and J dropped 5 bases, with 11 bases sitting between them. This CDR3 is built from 14 residues. Germline V gene sequence: CDR1 SGDLS, CDR2 YYNGEE. The CDR3: CASSATVRNEKLFF. The CDR3 region has the DNA TGTGCCAGCAGCGCGACAGTTAGAAATGAAAAACTGTTTTTT.

The chain employs TRBV13 and TRBJ2-1, with D hard to call. Trimming removed 4 bases from V and 9 bases from J, with 10 bases in between. From germline, CDR1 is PRHDT and CDR2 FYEKMQ (reference sequence). CDR3 length: 12 residues. CDR3 region: CASSWQKTEQFF. CDR3 in DNA: TGTGCCAGCAGCTGGCAGAAGACTGAGCAGTTCTTC.